A selection of T cell receptor beta chains follows, all from one sample in a study of blood T cell repertoires in COVID-19. Here immunoSEQ multiplex PCR was the method, and the copy in TCRdb shows in-frame clones only, minus some. The data hold 55,000 to 80,000 clones, with around four fifths observed a single time. What was sequenced was peripheral blood. Receptor source: a human donor in a cohort sampled during active COVID-19. The CDR3 runs from the conserved cysteine through the conserved F or W. The D gene is left open where the match is weak. Some rows mark clone size as missing; the rest say once, few, many or name a class of expanded clone.

abundance,v_gene,j_gene,d_gene,CDR3aa,CDR3nt
-,TRBV10-1,TRBJ2-1,TRBD1,CASSESGTGLNEQFF,TGCGCCAGCAGTGAGTCAGGGACAGGGTTAAATGAGCAGTTCTTC
few,TRBV4-1,TRBJ1-2,TRBD1,CASSPGLGQYTNYGYTF,TGCGCCAGCAGCCCTGGCCTGGGACAGTACACTAACTATGGCTACACCTTC
-,TRBV18,TRBJ2-5,-,CASSPPSSRLTQYF,TGTGCCAGCTCACCACCGAGTAGCCGGTTGACCCAGTACTTC
-,TRBV7-9,TRBJ1-1,TRBD1,CASHPGQGVPEAFF,TGTGCCAGCCATCCGGGACAGGGGGTGCCTGAAGCTTTCTTT
-,TRBV7-9,TRBJ1-5,-,CASSSGGLSNQPQHF,TGTGCCAGCAGTTCGGGGGGGCTTAGCAATCAGCCCCAGCATTTT
-,TRBV7-8,TRBJ2-1,-,CASSLHNEQFF,TGTGCCAGCAGCCTCCACAATGAGCAGTTCTTC
-,TRBV18,TRBJ2-7,TRBD1,CASSPRGGQGSYEQYF,TGTGCCAGCTCACCACGGGGCGGACAGGGCTCCTACGAGCAGTACTTC
-,TRBV2,TRBJ2-3,-,CASRKLSTDTQYF,TGTGCCAGCAGGAAACTCAGCACAGATACGCAGTATTTT
-,TRBV19,TRBJ2-3,-,CASSRRGRSGGDTQYF,TGTGCCAGTAGCCGCCGGGGACGCTCCGGGGGAGATACGCAGTATTTT
-,TRBV19,TRBJ1-1,-,CAVHRGRNTEAFF,TGTGCCGTCCACCGAGGGCGGAACACTGAAGCTTTCTTT
-,TRBV19,TRBJ2-1,-,CASSIPGLYSYNEQFF,TGTGCCAGTAGTATTCCCGGACTATACTCCTACAATGAGCAGTTCTTC
-,TRBV6-1,TRBJ1-2,TRBD1,CASSEKGGQVYGYTF,TGTGCCAGCAGTGAAAAGGGGGGACAGGTCTATGGCTACACCTTC
once,TRBV18,TRBJ1-4,-,CASSLVQGNEKLFF,TGTGCCAGCTCACTCGTCCAGGGGAATGAAAAACTGTTTTTT
-,TRBV5-1,TRBJ1-1,TRBD1,CASSLAGQGTTEAFF,TGCGCCAGCAGCTTGGCGGGACAGGGAACCACTGAAGCTTTCTTT
-,TRBV19,TRBJ2-7,-,CASSILDRPYEQYF,TGTGCCAGTAGTATTCTGGACAGACCATACGAGCAGTACTTC
-,TRBV5-1,TRBJ1-2,TRBD1,CASSRRGGGLTYGYTF,TGCGCCAGCAGCAGACGAGGGGGCGGGTTGACATATGGCTACACCTTC
few,TRBV5-6,TRBJ2-3,TRBD2,CASSPLAGGPTTDTQYF,TGTGCCAGCAGTCCTCTAGCGGGAGGGCCGACTACAGATACGCAGTATTTT
once,TRBV5-1,TRBJ2-1,-,CASSLASGSSYNEQFF,TGCGCCAGCAGCTTGGCCTCGGGGAGCTCCTACAATGAGCAGTTCTTC
few,TRBV2,TRBJ1-6,-,CASSEGRVNSPLHF,TGTGCCAGCAGTGAGGGCAGGGTGAATTCACCCCTCCACTTT